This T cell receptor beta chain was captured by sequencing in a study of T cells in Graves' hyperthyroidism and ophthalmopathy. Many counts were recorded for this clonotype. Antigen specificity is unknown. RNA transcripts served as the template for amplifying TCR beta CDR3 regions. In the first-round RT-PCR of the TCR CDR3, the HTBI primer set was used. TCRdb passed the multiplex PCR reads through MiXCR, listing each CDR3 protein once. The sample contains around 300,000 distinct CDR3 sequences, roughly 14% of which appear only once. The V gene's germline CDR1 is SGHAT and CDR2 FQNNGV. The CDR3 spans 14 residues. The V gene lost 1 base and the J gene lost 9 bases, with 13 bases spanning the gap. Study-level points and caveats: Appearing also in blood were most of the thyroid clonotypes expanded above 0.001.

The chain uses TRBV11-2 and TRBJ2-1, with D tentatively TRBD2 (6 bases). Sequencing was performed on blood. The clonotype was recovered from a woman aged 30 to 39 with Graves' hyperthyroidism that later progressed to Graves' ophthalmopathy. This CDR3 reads CASSLVRDWGEQFF. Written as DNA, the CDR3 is TGTGCCAGCAGCTTAGTTAGGGACTGGGGTGAGCAGTTCTTC.